A selection of T cell receptor beta chains follows, all from one sample in a study of regulatory T cells in long-lasting Graves disease. Each CDR3 protein is one row after TCRdb ran MiXCR on the multiplex PCR reads. The sample records under 500,000 distinct CDR3 sequences, around 21% being singletons. The sample consisted of peripheral blood mononuclear cells (PBMCs), taken when the disease was refractory, from a patient treated with antithyroid drugs. All receptors come from a female donor with Graves disease. Both conserved end residues are part of each CDR3. The D gene is left open where the match is weak. Some rows have no size entry. The others give once, few or many, or a class for an expanded clone.

many TRBJ1-1 TRBV10-3 - TGTGCCACCTCCCGCGGGCAGGGAAACACTGAAGCTTTCTTT CATSRGQGNTEAFF
few TRBJ1-2 TRBV7-2 - TGTGCCAGCAGCTTAGTCCCCCAGGCGGCCTATGGCTACACCTTC CASSLVPQAAYGYTF
few TRBJ1-4 TRBV28 TRBD1 TGTGCCAGCAGTTTGCCCGGGACAGTAAATGAAAAACTGTTTTTT CASSLPGTVNEKLFF
many TRBJ1-1 TRBV29-1 - TGCAGCGTTGGACCGCCGAACACTGAAGCTTTCTTT CSVGPPNTEAFF
- TRBJ2-1 TRBV28 - TGTGCCAGCAGTACTTCCGATACCTACAATGAGCAGTTCTTC CASSTSDTYNEQFF
many TRBJ2-7 TRBV12-3/TRBV12-4 - TGTGCCAGCACCGCCCCCCGGGAGAGCTACGAGCAGTACTTC CASTAPRESYEQYF
- TRBJ2-5 TRBV4-1 TRBD2 TGCGCCAGCAGCCTTTCGGGAGGGCGGCAAGAGACCCAGTACTTC CASSLSGGRQETQYF
- TRBJ2-7 TRBV6-1 - TGTGCCAGCAGCGCGACACGGCAAACCTACGAGCAGTACTTC CASSATRQTYEQYF
many TRBJ2-5 TRBV20-1 - TGCAGTGCTAGAGATGGTGGGGGGGCCTGGCAAGAGACCCAGTACTTC CSARDGGGAWQETQYF
- TRBJ1-5 TRBV20-1 - TGCAGTGCTACGACACGTTATAGCAATCAGCCCCAGCATTTT CSATTRYSNQPQHF
few TRBJ2-7 TRBV19 TRBD1 TGTGCCAGTAGTGTCTCGACAGGGCGCTACGAGCAGTACTTC CASSVSTGRYEQYF
once TRBJ2-2 TRBV14 - TGTGCCAGCAGCCAATGGGGTTCCGGGGAGCTGTTTTTT CASSQWGSGELFF
many TRBJ1-1 TRBV28 - TGTGCCAGCAGTTTACCGAGGGGGTTGAGCACTGAAGCTTTCTTT CASSLPRGLSTEAFF
- TRBJ2-1 TRBV7-9 - TGTGCCAGCAGCTTAGCCTCTCACAATGAGCAGTTCTTC CASSLASHNEQFF
many TRBJ1-5 TRBV28 TRBD1 TGTGCCAGCAGTGGAGGGACAGGGGCTCGAATGCGTCAGCCCCAGCATTTT CASSGGTGARMRQPQHF
- TRBJ2-7 TRBV20-1 - TGCAGTGCCGATACCCTAGACGGGTACGAGCAGTACTTC CSADTLDGYEQYF
many TRBJ2-5 TRBV12-3/TRBV12-4 - TGTGCCAGCACTTCATCGACCCCGGTGGGGGAGACCCAGTACTTC CASTSSTPVGETQYF
- TRBJ2-3 TRBV7-9 - TGTGCCAGCAGCTTACCTACGAAACAAGATACGCAGTATTTT CASSLPTKQDTQYF
once TRBJ2-7 TRBV12-3/TRBV12-4 - TGTGCCAGCAGTTTGGTGGGAGTGGGCTACGAGCAGTACTTC CASSLVGVGYEQYF
many TRBJ2-7 TRBV7-6 TRBD1 TGTGCCAGCAGCTTATCTGGGGACAGCATTAACTACGAGCAGTACTTC CASSLSGDSINYEQYF
few TRBJ2-7 TRBV5-1 - TGCGCCAGCAGCACAGGACAGCTTCATTCCGACGAGCAGTACTTC CASSTGQLHSDEQYF
few TRBJ2-7 TRBV6-5 - TGTGCCAGCAGTTACGCCCGGGGATACGAGCAGTACTTC CASSYARGYEQYF
many TRBJ1-1 TRBV2 - TGTGCCAGCAGTGTTTACGTCGAAGCTTTCTTT CASSVYVEAFF
many TRBJ1-1 TRBV11-2 - TGTGTAACAGGGAAACTATTGAACACTGAAGCTTTCTTT CVTGKLLNTEAFF
- TRBJ1-1 TRBV7-9 - TGTGCCAGCAGCTTAGATTCTAGGTGGGTGAACACTGAAGCTTTCTTT CASSLDSRWVNTEAFF
- TRBJ2-3 TRBV7-9 TRBD1 TGTGCCAGCAGCTCAATAAACAGGGGGTTTTTCACAGATACGCAGTATTTT CASSSINRGFFTDTQYF
- TRBJ2-4 TRBV28 - TGTGCCAGCAGTTCCGATGGGAACATTCAGTACTTC CASSSDGNIQYF
few TRBJ2-2 TRBV19 - TGTGCCAGTAGTATTGGGGACAACACCGGGGAGCTGTTTTTT CASSIGDNTGELFF
many TRBJ2-5 TRBV9 TRBD1 TGTGCCAGCAGCGTTAGGGGTGCGCAGGGGGACCAGTACTTC CASSVRGAQGDQYF
few TRBJ2-7 TRBV7-8 - TGTGCCAGCCTCAATGGCGACAAACCCTACGAGCAGTACTTC CASLNGDKPYEQYF
- TRBJ2-5 TRBV2 - TGTGCCAGCACGTCTTACAATGAGCAGTACTTC CASTSYNEQYF
- TRBJ1-2 TRBV15 - TGTGCCACCAGCCTAACAGTTAACTATGGCTACACCTTC CATSLTVNYGYTF
few TRBJ2-2 TRBV29-1 - TGCAGCGCCATCAAAGGGGCCGGGGAGCTGTTTTTT CSAIKGAGELFF
- TRBJ1-1 TRBV5-6 - TGTGCCAGCAGCTTGGCGCCGGGGGTGAACACTGAAGCTTTCTTT CASSLAPGVNTEAFF
few TRBJ1-1 TRBV18 - TGTGCCAGCTCACCACCGGCCGTGATGTCCCCCACTGAAGCTTTCTTT CASSPPAVMSPTEAFF
few TRBJ2-5 TRBV7-6 - TGTGCCAGCAGCCCAGACGGCAGGGGAGAGACCCAGTACTTC CASSPDGRGETQYF
- TRBJ1-4 TRBV14 - TGTGCCAGCAGCCTCGGGATTTTCTCTAATGAAAAACTGTTTTTT CASSLGIFSNEKLFF
few TRBJ1-1 TRBV6-1 TRBD1 TGTGCCAGCAAGCGACGGACAGGGCAGCTGAACACTGAAGCTTTCTTT CASKRRTGQLNTEAFF
many TRBJ2-5 TRBV2 TRBD1 TGTGCCAGAGGACAGGGGTTAGAGACCCAGTACTTC CARGQGLETQYF
- TRBJ1-4 TRBV7-9 - TGTGCCAGCAGCGCTCAGGGTAATGAAAAACTGTTTTTT CASSAQGNEKLFF
many TRBJ2-7 TRBV29-1 TRBD1 TGCAGCGTTCCGGGACAGGACTCCTACGAGCAGTACTTC CSVPGQDSYEQYF
few TRBJ2-7 TRBV12-3/TRBV12-4 - TGTGCCAGCAGTTCTATAGAGCGGAACGAGCAGTACTTC CASSSIERNEQYF
few TRBJ2-7 TRBV27 TRBD2 TGTCTAGCGGGAGGGGCCTACGAGCAGTACTTC CLAGGAYEQYF
- TRBJ2-1 TRBV11-2 - TGTGCCAGCAGCTCTTCTCACTACAATGAGCAGTTCTTC CASSSSHYNEQFF
many TRBJ1-2 TRBV5-6 - TGTGCCAGCAGTCCAGACACCTTAGGCTATGGCTACACCTTC CASSPDTLGYGYTF
many TRBJ2-7 TRBV28 - TGTGCCAGCAGTCGGCCAAGCCTCCGGGACTCTTCCTACGAGCAGTACTTC CASSRPSLRDSSYEQYF
many TRBJ2-1 TRBV3-1 - TGTGCCAGCAGCCAAGACCGGAATGAGCAGTTCTTC CASSQDRNEQFF
many TRBJ1-2 TRBV7-2 - TGTGCCAGCAGCCCACCCTGGGATTGGGCCTATGGCTACACCTTC CASSPPWDWAYGYTF